These 18 T cell receptor beta chains share one sample of origin, sequenced in a study of T cell responses to AZD1222 COVID-19 vaccine. This table comes from immunoSEQ multiplex PCR, and its TCRdb copy is limited to in-frame clones, with some not included. The sample has over 85,000 clones, roughly 87% seen once. The sequenced sample was peripheral blood, obtained on day 0 of AZD1222 vaccination. Receptor source: an adult in good health.

The rearrangement joins TRBV19 to TRBJ1-5; a possible D gene is TRBD1 (6 bases). Germline lookup yields CDR1 LNHDA and CDR2 SQIVND (reference sequence). V lost 6 bases and J 0 bases, leaving 15 bases between the germline ends. This CDR3 is built from 16 residues. This CDR3 reads CASSSDRLYSNQPQHF. CDR3 DNA: TGTGCCAGTAGCTCTGACAGGCTATATAGCAATCAGCCCCAGCATTTT. The whole variable domain, filled in from reference TRBV19 and TRBJ1-5, reads DGGITQSPKYLFRKEGQNVTLSCEQNLNHDAMYWYRQDPGQGLRLIYYSQIVNDFQKGDIAEGYSVSREKKESFPLTVTSAQKNPTAFYLCASSSDRLYSNQPQHFGDGTRLSIL.

V gene TRBV5-4 combines with J gene TRBJ2-1; TRBD2 agrees at 7 bases. Germline values: CDR1 SGHNT, CDR2 YYREEE (reference sequence). Trimming took 4 bases from V and 1 from J; bases not matched to a gene: 5. The CDR3 is 15 residues long. The CDR3 region has the DNA TGTGCCAGCAGCCCGCCCGGGGGGTCCTACAATGAGCAGTTCTTC. Translated: CASSPPGGSYNEQFF.

Note on this clone: This CDR3 is also generated by other DNA sequences in the sample. V usage is TRBV5-1 and J usage is TRBJ1-1, with D perhaps TRBD1 (5 bases). This CDR3 comprises 14 residues. The germline gives CDR1 SGHRS, CDR2 YFSETQ. Trimming pared 0 bases from V and 5 bases from J, leaving 11 bases between. The CDR3 DNA reads TGCGCCAGCAGCTTGGGGCAGGGAGGGACTGAAGCTTTCTTT. It codes for CASSLGQGGTEAFF.

The rearrangement links TRBV19 to TRBJ1-4, with D hard to call. The CDR3 covers 14 residues. Trimming pared 5 bases from V and 4 bases from J, leaving 11 bases between. Looked up from germline, CDR1 is LNHDA and CDR2 is SQIVND (reference sequence). As DNA, the CDR3 is TGTGCCAGTAGTCTCCGGGAAGGTAATGAAAAACTGTTTTTT. Residues: CASSLREGNEKLFF.

The chain carries TRBV5-4 and TRBJ2-7, with 11 bases matching TRBD2. Germline values: CDR1 SGHNT, CDR2 YYREEE (reference sequence). This CDR3 contains 13 residues. J gave up 10 bases and V 5 bases, and 8 bases lay outside the gene matches. In DNA, the CDR3 is TGTGCCAGCAGTCGCCTTACTAGCGGGAGTCAGTACTTC. It codes for CASSRLTSGSQYF.

This chain connects TRBV5-1 to TRBJ1-5; perhaps TRBD1 as D (6 bases). From germline, CDR1 is SGHRS and CDR2 YFSETQ. Trimming removed 3 bases from V and 3 bases from J, with 10 bases in between. The CDR3 length is 14 residues. The CDR3 loop is CASSSGQPNQPQHF. The CDR3 DNA sequence: TGCGCCAGCAGCTCCGGACAGCCCAATCAGCCCCAGCATTTT.

The chain employs TRBV9 and TRBJ1-1; D call uncertain. The CDR3 is 17 amino acids. V was pared by 4 bases and J by 1 base, with 20 bases between. Germline V gene lookup returns CDR1 SGDLS and CDR2 YYNGEE. DNA for the CDR3: TGTGCCAGCAGCTCCCGGGAGGGTGGGGTTACGAACACTGAAGCTTTCTTT. It specifies CASSSREGGVTNTEAFF.

The chain couples TRBV3-1 (or the pseudogene TRBV3-2) to TRBJ1-5; the D is unclear. CDR1 is LGHDT, CDR2 YNNKEL, per germline (reference sequence). V was shortened by 1 base and J by 1 base, with 5 bases between the two germline ends. The CDR3 has 14 residues. This chain's CDR3 is CASSQGASNQPQHF. The CDR3 nucleotides read TGTGCCAGCAGCCAAGGGGCCAGCAATCAGCCCCAGCATTTT.

The rearrangement uses TRBV7-9 and TRBJ1-1, with TRBD1 matching 7 bases. The germline CDR1 and CDR2 sequences are SEHNR and FQNEAQ (reference sequence). The CDR3 extends over 13 amino acids. With 6 bases clipped from V and 10 bases from J, the junction kept 11 bases outside the gene matches. The CDR3 reads CASSPAETGRAFF. In DNA, the CDR3 is TGTGCCAGCAGTCCCGCCGAGACAGGGAGAGCTTTCTTT.

This clone is a singleton in its sample. The gene calls are TRBV9 and TRBJ2-5; D is undetermined. This CDR3 is built from 15 residues. The germline V gene has CDR1 SGDLS and CDR2 YYNGEE. Trimming left V 0 bases short and J 4 bases short, with 13 bases between. CDR3 bases: TGTGCCAGCAGCGTAGGGGTAAAAGGTCGAGAGACCCAGTACTTC. Protein product: CASSVGVKGRETQYF. Full variable domain (missing parts from reference TRBV9 and TRBJ2-5): DSGVTQTPKHLITATGQRVTLRCSPRSGDLSVYWYQQSLDQGLQFLIQYYNGEERAKGNILERFSAQQFPDLHSELNLSSLELGDSALYFCASSVGVKGRETQYFGPGTRLLVL.

The chain carries TRBV19 and TRBJ2-1; D perhaps matches TRBD1 (5 bases). V dropped 9 bases and J dropped 0 bases, with 15 bases sitting between them. Germline CDR1 reads LNHDA; CDR2 reads SQIVND (reference sequence). The CDR3 is 15 residues long. The CDR3, as DNA: TGTGCCAGCTCCCCCCAGGGCAGCTCCTACAATGAGCAGTTCTTC. It yields the protein CASSPQGSSYNEQFF.

The chain links TRBV4-2 to TRBJ2-3; TRBD2 matches 8 bases. The J segment lost 9 bases and the V segment lost 4 bases, leaving 21 bases of the junction unmatched. Germline V CDR1 and CDR2: LGHNA, YNFKEQ. This CDR3 has 18 residues. CDR3 bases: TGTGCCAGCAGCCCCCAGAAGAAAGCGGGAGTCGCAAGAGGGACGCAGTATTTT. This encodes CASSPQKKAGVARGTQYF.

The chain couples TRBV24-1 to TRBJ1-5; a possible D gene is TRBD1 (5 bases). The CDR3 runs to 14 residues. With 3 bases removed from V and 4 bases from J, the gap between germline ends came to 9 bases. The germline gives CDR1 KGHDR, CDR2 SFDVKD. The CDR3 DNA reads as TGTGCCACCAGTGATCCAGGGTCAAATCAGCCCCAGCATTTT. Its translation is CATSDPGSNQPQHF.

The chain employs TRBV4-3 and TRBJ1-4; D perhaps matches TRBD1 (6 bases). The CDR3 is made up of 15 amino acids. Trimming stripped 4 bases from V and 5 bases from J, with 14 bases between. Germline-derived CDR1 and CDR2 are LGHNA and YSLEER. The CDR3 is CASSLQTGGNEKLFF. In DNA, the CDR3 is TGCGCCAGCAGCCTCCAGACAGGAGGAAATGAAAAACTGTTTTTT.

This sequence joins TRBV7-8 and TRBJ1-3; a weak D match, TRBD1 (6 bases). There are 17 residues in the CDR3. CDR1 and CDR2 from the germline V gene are SGHVS and FQNEAQ. Trimming pared 1 base from V and 2 bases from J, leaving 15 bases between. The CDR3: CASSLVGRGETGNTIYF. DNA of the CDR3: TGTGCCAGCAGCTTAGTTGGGAGGGGGGAGACTGGAAACACCATATATTTT.

This CDR3 is CASSLVATSGGGKQFF. The DNA of the CDR3 is TGTGCCAGCAGCTTAGTTGCGACTAGCGGGGGAGGGAAGCAGTTCTTC. The chain uses TRBV7-2 and TRBJ2-1; 12 nucleotides agree with TRBD2. The germline gives CDR1 SGHTA, CDR2 FQGNSA. Germline trimming cut 1 base from V and 11 bases from J; bases unmatched to any gene: 9. CDR3 length: 16 residues.

This clone was seen just once. CDR3 DNA: TGTGCCAGCTTGGTAGGGGCGTCCTATAATTCACCCCTCCACTTT. The encoded protein is CASLVGASYNSPLHF. The rearrangement joins TRBV6-5 to TRBJ1-6, with D possibly TRBD1 on 5 matching bases. Germline CDR1 is MNHEY and CDR2 is SVGAGI. V gave up 8 bases and J gave up 1 base, with 12 bases separating them. The CDR3 spans 15 residues.

The V and J genes are TRBV24-1 and TRBJ1-2, with a weak D call TRBD1 (5 bases). The ends were cut back, 0 bases at V and 5 bases at J, with 9 bases in the middle. The germline CDR1 and CDR2 sequences are KGHDR and SFDVKD. This CDR3 has 14 amino acids. The CDR3: CATSDLTREYGYTF. The CDR3 DNA follows: TGTGCCACCAGTGATTTGACCAGGGAATATGGCTACACCTTC.